This TCR beta chain was documented in a study of cytomegalovirus exposure and HLA in healthy donors. On the study more broadly: Prior work identified 120 million or so unique TCR beta sequences in around 170 million T cells.

This PCR relied on a set of 60 Vbeta primers and 13 Jbeta primers. Method: immunoSEQ multiplex PCR; TCRdb's copy keeps in-frame clones and lacks some. Of about 270,000 clones detected, roughly two thirds appear once; the ten largest clones hold 2% to 2.5%. Findings of the study overall: Confirmation in vitro established that three CMV-associated chains were specific for CMV antigens. From TCR beta sequences, most subjects' HLA-A and HLA-B alleles were reportedly predicted accurately.

Only one count was recorded for this clone. Its target is not known. Germline lookup yields CDR1 MDHEN and CDR2 SYDVKM. The CDR3 is made up of 14 amino acids. The V gene end was trimmed by 5 bases and the J gene end by 6 bases; junction bases not matched to a gene: 4. Sequencing was done on a sample of PBMCs. This TCR derives from a female donor in good health and CMV-seronegative. The V gene is TRBV28, the J gene TRBJ2-3, with 11 bases matching TRBD2. This CDR3 reads CASSPSSGRDTQYF. The CDR3 nucleotides are TGTGCCAGCAGTCCGTCTAGCGGGAGGGATACGCAGTATTTT.